These 16 T cell receptor beta chains originate from one sample sequenced in a study of cytomegalovirus exposure and HLA in healthy donors. The PCR used 60 Vbeta and 13 Jbeta primers. Sequenced by immunoSEQ multiplex PCR; TCRdb stores in-frame clones only, minus some. The sample has about 160,000 clones, around 72% seen once. The sample comprised PBMCs. Every receptor here comes from a man aged 35 to 55 in good health and CMV-seropositive.

The rearrangement uses TRBV11-1 and TRBJ2-7, with 7 bases matching TRBD1. The CDR3 extends over 14 amino acids. Germline CDR1 is SGHAT and CDR2 is FQDESV (reference sequence). V gave up 3 bases and J gave up 3 bases; unmatched junction bases: 5. The CDR3 loop reads CASSFGDRLYEQYF. CDR3 nucleotides: TGTGCCAGCAGCTTCGGGGACAGACTCTACGAGCAGTACTTC.

CDR3 coding DNA: TGTGCCAGCAGCTTACAAGCAGGGACCGGGGAGCTGTTTTTT. This gives the protein CASSLQAGTGELFF. The J gene is TRBJ2-2, the V gene TRBV13, with a possible D match to TRBD1 (5 bases). CDR3 size: 14 residues. Trimming pared 2 bases from V and 5 bases from J, leaving 9 bases between. The germline V gene encodes CDR1 PRHDT and CDR2 FYEKMQ (reference sequence).

V gene TRBV9 combines with J gene TRBJ2-3, with a possible D match to TRBD2 (6 bases). The CDR3 has 16 amino acids. The ends were cut back, 0 bases at V and 0 bases at J, with 11 bases in the middle. Per germline, CDR1 SGDLS and CDR2 YYNGEE. DNA of the CDR3: TGTGCCAGCAGCGTAGGTTCTAGCGCCAGCACAGATACGCAGTATTTT. Translating gives CASSVGSSASTDTQYF.

The chain is built from TRBV27 and TRBJ1-2; D call uncertain. The CDR3 length is 15 residues. The germline V and J ends were trimmed by 5 bases and 2 bases, with 15 bases remaining between them. The V gene's germline CDR1 is MNHEY and CDR2 SMNVEV (reference sequence). CDR3 amino acids: CASSTLTGENYGYTF. DNA of the CDR3: TGTGCCAGCAGTACTCTTACCGGGGAGAACTATGGCTACACCTTC.

The chain couples TRBV5-1 to TRBJ2-5; 7 bases map to TRBD2. The CDR3 spans 15 residues. Germline V gives CDR1 SGHRS, CDR2 YFSETQ. Unmatched junction bases numbered 14, after V lost 9 bases and J lost 3 bases. CDR3 sequence reads: CATGVGGGIKETQYF. The CDR3 DNA reads TGCGCCACGGGGGTTGGCGGGGGAATCAAAGAGACCCAGTACTTC.

The CDR3 loop reads CASRPGVREETQYF. The CDR3 coding sequence is TGTGCCAGTAGACCCGGTGTGCGGGAAGAGACCCAGTACTTC. The rearrangement joins TRBV19 to TRBJ2-5, with a tentative D call TRBD2 (5 bases). The CDR3 length is 14 residues. V lost 6 bases, J lost 3 bases, and 14 bases lay in between. CDR1 is LNHDA, CDR2 SQIVND, per germline (reference sequence).

This clone was seen a few times. V gene TRBV9 combines with J gene TRBJ2-7; maybe TRBD1 (6 bases). V was shortened by 4 bases and J by 2 bases, with 19 bases between the two germline ends. The CDR3 consists of 16 residues. CDR1 is SGDLS and CDR2 is YYNGEE in the germline V gene. The DNA of the CDR3 is TGTGCCAGCAGCTCCCAGTTAACAACAGGGACCTACGAGCAGTACTTC. Protein product: CASSSQLTTGTYEQYF.

The chain recombines TRBV6-5 with TRBJ1-2; D possibly corresponds to TRBD1 (6 bases). Germline CDR1 reads MNHEY; CDR2 reads SVGAGI. This CDR3 comprises 15 residues. V was trimmed by 2 bases and J by 6 bases, leaving 16 bases between them. CDR3 DNA: TGTGCCAGCAGTTACCTTCCTACAGGGTCCGATGGCTACACCTTC. This sequence encodes CASSYLPTGSDGYTF.

The J gene is TRBJ2-1, the V gene TRBV9; weak D call: TRBD2 (6 bases). The CDR3 runs 13 residues. CDR1 is SGDLS and CDR2 is YYNGEE in the germline V gene. The V and J ends lost 2 bases and 7 bases respectively, with 10 bases between them. The CDR3 DNA is TGTGCCAGCAGCGTCGGCGGGGCGAATGAGCAGTTCTTC. Its protein product is CASSVGGANEQFF.

This chain links TRBV5-1 with TRBJ2-3, with TRBD2 matching over 9 bases. The germline CDR1 and CDR2 sequences are SGHRS and YFSETQ. The ends lost 4 bases at V and 1 base at J; junction bases unmatched: 10. The CDR3 covers 17 residues. CDR3 protein: CASSLPQERGGTDTQYF. CDR3 nucleotides: TGCGCCAGCAGCCTCCCCCAGGAGCGGGGGGGCACAGATACGCAGTATTTT.

In this sample, this clone turned up a few times. The chain has TRBV25-1 and TRBJ2-4; 7 nucleotides agree with TRBD1. The CDR3 is 13 amino acids. Germline V gives CDR1 MGHDK, CDR2 SYGVNS. Germline trimming cut 5 bases from V and 7 bases from J; bases unmatched to any gene: 5. CDR3 nucleotide sequence: TGTGCCAGCAGTACAGGGGTCGGTAACATTCAGTACTTC. Translating gives CASSTGVGNIQYF. Drawing the rest from reference TRBV25-1 and TRBJ2-4, the complete variable domain is EADIYQTPRYLVIGTGKKITLECSQTMGHDKMYWYQQDPGMELHLIHYSYGVNSTEKGDLSSESTVSRIRTEHFPLTLESARPSHTSQYLCASSTGVGNIQYFGAGTRLSVL.

The gene calls are TRBV7-2 and TRBJ1-6, with D possibly TRBD1 on 5 matching bases. Trimming stripped 5 bases from V and 9 bases from J, with 20 bases between. CDR1 SGHTA and CDR2 FQGNSA come from the germline V gene. The CDR3 is 16 amino acids. CDR3 nucleotides: TGTGCCAGCAGCCCCGCGGGGGAGGGGATCGGTTCACCCCTCCACTTT. It specifies CASSPAGEGIGSPLHF.

The chain combines TRBV2 with TRBJ1-5; the match to TRBD1 covers 9 bases. V gave up 2 bases and J gave up 6 bases; unmatched junction bases: 5. Germline CDR1 SNHLY, CDR2 FYNNEI. The CDR3 sequence is 15 residues long. This chain's CDR3 is CASSERDREFQPQHF. DNA for the CDR3: TGTGCCAGCAGTGAAAGGGACAGGGAGTTTCAGCCCCAGCATTTT.

The CDR3 protein is CASSQVMTGGYTF. CDR3 DNA sequence: TGCGCCAGCAGCCAAGTGATGACGGGGGGCTACACCTTC. This chain uses TRBV4-3 with TRBJ1-2, with D unclear. Trimming pared 1 base from V and 8 bases from J, leaving 11 bases between. CDR1 and CDR2 (germline): LGHNA, YSLEER. This CDR3 is 13 amino acids long.

The V call is TRBV29-1, the J call TRBJ1-1, with 8 bases lining up with TRBD1. V lost 7 bases and J lost 0; bases outside the gene matches: 4. CDR3 size: 13 residues. CDR1 is SQVTM and CDR2 is ANQGSEA in the germline V gene. CDR3 sequence: CSARDRLNTEAFF. CDR3 sequence (DNA): TGCAGCGCCAGGGACAGGTTGAACACTGAAGCTTTCTTT.

This clone was seen a single time. The V and J genes are TRBV5-6 and TRBJ2-7; 9 bases map to TRBD1. With 4 bases clipped from V and 1 base from J, the junction kept 6 bases outside the gene matches. CDR1 is SGHDT, CDR2 YYEEEE, per germline. The CDR3 sequence is 15 residues long. CDR3 amino acids: CASSPSGTGSYEQYF. CDR3 DNA: TGTGCCAGCAGCCCGTCTGGGACAGGGTCCTACGAGCAGTACTTC.